The TCR beta chain described here comes from a study of T-cell reconstitution after alpha-beta-depleted transplantation in children. There are 11 residues in the CDR3. V lost 7 bases, J lost 3 bases, and 9 bases lay in between. The germline V gene has CDR1 GTSNPN and CDR2 SVGIG (reference sequence). Points on this clonotype: Antigen: not known.

Unique molecular identifiers were incorporated into the prepared TCRbeta library. TCRdb recomputed calls from the PCR reads with MiXCR, one row per CDR3 protein. The table has 200,000 to 300,000 distinct CDR3 sequences, 25% seen once. Study results and caveats: Recipient T cells and thymic progenitors that survived gave rise to the high TCRbeta diversity observed at day 60 in some patients. A year had passed since transplant, and T-cell counts and diversity by then came mostly from newly produced T cells. Reportedly, alpha-beta T cells present about two months post-transplant originated from several hundred expanded clones of graft origin.

This chain connects TRBV30 to TRBJ1-2, with D hard to call. The clonotype was recovered from a girl aged 2-10 years with Fanconi anemia, due to receive a stem cell transplant. This specimen consisted of PBMCs, obtained before TCRalphabeta/CD19-depleted stem cell transplant. In DNA form, the CDR3 reads TGTGCCTTACCTAAGGACTATGGCTACACCTTC. Encoded protein: CALPKDYGYTF.